This T cell receptor (beta chain) was captured in a study of shared clonotypes between healthy human individuals. Study results and limitations: Relative to clonotypes present in all four donors, those not shared had lower generation probabilities.

On this clone: What it binds is unknown.

Germline V CDR1 and CDR2: MNHNS, SASEGT. The length of the CDR3 is 15 residues. Between the trimmed V and J ends, which lost 1 base and 6 bases, there was a span of 12 bases. The protocol was immunoSEQ multiplex PCR, while the TCRdb copy is restricted to in-frame clones and leaves out a portion. The sample lists some 500,000 clones, about 96% occurring once. The material sequenced was naive CD4+ T cells sorted from blood. This sample's subset: CD45RA+ positively selected. This chain connects TRBV6-1 to TRBJ2-2; D perhaps matches TRBD1 (5 bases). This receptor was taken from a woman aged 25 to 39 in good health. CDR3 DNA: TGTGCCAGCAGTGAAGAGGCAGGGCTCGCCGGGGAGCTGTTTTTT. Translated: CASSEEAGLAGELFF.